A selection of T cell receptor beta chains follows, all from one sample in a study of cytomegalovirus exposure and HLA in healthy donors. Method: immunoSEQ multiplex PCR; TCRdb's copy keeps in-frame clones and lacks some. The sample records 150,000 to 200,000 clones, around 80% being singletons. The specimen was PBMCs. These receptors were obtained from a young man in good health and CMV-seronegative. Each CDR3 is given with its conserved first and last residue. A D gene is named only where the DNA matches it firmly. Clone size is stated in some rows and not others, as once, few, many or a class when expanded.

. . TRBJ1-1 TRBV4-1 TGCGCCAGCAGCCAGTCGCGCGAAGCTTTCTTT CASSQSREAFF
TRBD1 . TRBJ2-7 TRBV5-1 TGCGCCAGCAGCACGGGACAGTACGAGCAGTACTTC CASSTGQYEQYF
. . TRBJ1-6 TRBV6-5 TGTGCCAGCAACCTAAAAGGGGATTTTAATTCACCCCTCCACTTT CASNLKGDFNSPLHF
TRBD2 . TRBJ2-1 TRBV6-5 TGTGCCAGCAGTGCCGGGACTAACTACAATGAGCAGTTCTTC CASSAGTNYNEQFF
. . TRBJ1-1 TRBV5-6 TGTGCCAGCAGCTTGGTGGGCGCAGAGGGTCTTGGGGATGAAGCTTTCTTT CASSLVGAEGLGDEAFF
. . TRBJ1-2 TRBV7-9 TGTGCCAGCACCTTTTGGGGAGGGGCGCCCACTAACTATGGCTACACCTTC CASTFWGGAPTNYGYTF
. . TRBJ2-7 TRBV7-3 TGTGCCAGCAGCTGGGGGGACTCCTACGAGCAGTACTTC CASSWGDSYEQYF
TRBD2 . TRBJ2-5 TRBV4-2 TGTGCCAGCAGCCAAGTCGAACAGACTAGCGGGAGGGAAACCCAGTACTTC CASSQVEQTSGRETQYF
. . TRBJ2-7 TRBV2 TGTGCCAGCAGACCGGGACACCCTGAACGCGGCTCCTACGAGCAGTACTTC CASRPGHPERGSYEQYF
. . TRBJ2-7 TRBV21-1 TGTGCCAGCAGCCTTCTTCGCGAGCAGTACTTC CASSLLREQYF
. . TRBJ1-2 TRBV4-3 TGCGCCAGCAGCCACTGGGGGGGCACTAACTATGGCTACACCTTC CASSHWGGTNYGYTF
. . TRBJ2-5 TRBV11-2 TGTGCCAGCAGCTCCTGGACAGGGTCGGGGGGGACCCAGTACTTC CASSSWTGSGGTQYF
TRBD1 once TRBJ2-3 TRBV19 TGTGCCAGTAGTAGTTGGGCCGGGACAGGGGGCTACACAGATACGCAGTATTTT CASSSWAGTGGYTDTQYF
. . TRBJ1-1 TRBV15 TGTGCCACCAGCAGAGTTGTCGGGGAAAACACTGAAGCTTTCTTT CATSRVVGENTEAFF
TRBD2 . TRBJ2-7 TRBV9 TGTGCCAGCAGCGAAAGGACTAGCGGGGGGGTGGGGGAGCAGTACTTC CASSERTSGGVGEQYF
. . TRBJ2-7 TRBV6-6 TGTGCCAGCAGCGACCCCCGCCGGAGCTCCTACGAGCAGTACTTC CASSDPRRSSYEQYF
. . TRBJ1-2 TRBV6-5 TGTGCCAGCAGTTACCGGGGTGAGACCTATGGCTACACCTTC CASSYRGETYGYTF
TRBD1 . TRBJ1-5 TRBV4-2 TGTGCCAGCAGCCAAGTAACAGGGGACAATCAGCCCCAGCATTTT CASSQVTGDNQPQHF
. . TRBJ2-2 TRBV7-3 TGTGCCAGCAGCTCGCGGGACCGAAAGGGCGGGGAGCTGTTTTTT CASSSRDRKGGELFF
TRBD1 few TRBJ1-2 TRBV6-6 TGTGCCAGCACACAGGGGAACTTGGGGCTAGTGGCCTTC CASTQGNLGLVAF
TRBD2 . TRBJ2-1 TRBV6-5 TGTGCCAGCAGCAGACTAGCGGGGGTATACAATGAGCAGTTCTTC CASSRLAGVYNEQFF
. few TRBJ1-1 TRBV27 TGTGCCAGCAGTTTGGGTGGGGGGTTGAACACTGAAGCTTTCTTT CASSLGGGLNTEAFF
TRBD1 . TRBJ2-1 TRBV4-2 TGTGCCAGCAGCCAAGGTGGAGACAGGGTGGGCTACAATGAGCAGTTCTTC CASSQGGDRVGYNEQFF
. . TRBJ2-2 TRBV30 TGTGCCTGGAGTGTAGGTCTAGGAGTTGGCACCGGGGAGCTGTTTTTT CAWSVGLGVGTGELFF
. . TRBJ1-1 TRBV6-5 TGTGCCAGCAGTTATTTACGGGGATGGAACACTGAAGCTTTCTTT CASSYLRGWNTEAFF
TRBD1 . TRBJ2-7 TRBV5-8 TGTGCCAGCAGCTTGGAGACAGGGCCAGTGTACGAGCAGTACTTC CASSLETGPVYEQYF
TRBD1 . TRBJ2-3 TRBV7-2 TGTGCCAGCAGCTACGCCCGGGACAGGGGTGCAGATACGCAGTATTTT CASSYARDRGADTQYF
. once TRBJ2-7 TRBV2 TGTGCCAGCAGTGATGGTCACTCATACTCCTACGAGCAGTACTTC CASSDGHSYSYEQYF
TRBD1 . TRBJ2-7 TRBV30 TGTGCCTGGAGCTTCCGACAGGGGGGCGACGAGCAGTACTTC CAWSFRQGGDEQYF
. . TRBJ2-7 TRBV4-3 TGCGCCAGCAGCCCTGGGACTGGAGGGTACGAGCAGTACTTC CASSPGTGGYEQYF
TRBD1 . TRBJ1-2 TRBV6-6 TGTGCCAGCAGTCGAACAGGGGATTATGGCTACACCTTC CASSRTGDYGYTF
TRBD2 . TRBJ2-1 TRBV7-7 TGTGCTAGCAGCAGAAATCCGGGACTAGGTGGCAGTGAGCAGTTCTTC CASSRNPGLGGSEQFF
. . TRBJ2-2 TRBV27 TGTGCCAGCAGAGACACCAACACCGGGGAGCTGTTTTTT CASRDTNTGELFF
TRBD2 . TRBJ2-3 TRBV7-9 TGTGCCAGCAGCTCGACTAGCGGGGGGTCCCGTAGCACAGATACGCAGTATTTT CASSSTSGGSRSTDTQYF
TRBD2 few TRBJ2-3 TRBV7-9 TGTGCCAGCAGCCCCCGGACTAGCGGGACGTTTAGAGGAGATACGCAGTATTTT CASSPRTSGTFRGDTQYF
. . TRBJ1-1 TRBV2 TGTGCCAGCAGCCCGGACAGACGCATGAACACTGAAGCTTTCTTT CASSPDRRMNTEAFF
TRBD1 few TRBJ1-3 TRBV19 TGTGCCAGTAGTCTCGGGACAGCCTCTGGAAACACCATATATTTT CASSLGTASGNTIYF
. . TRBJ1-1 TRBV15 TGTGCCACCAGCAGAGATAGGGGGGGCACTGAAGCTTTCTTT CATSRDRGGTEAFF
. . TRBJ2-7 TRBV6-6 TGTGCCAGCAGCGGACTCTCCTACGAGCAGTACTTC CASSGLSYEQYF
. . TRBJ1-1 TRBV9 TGTGCCAGCAGCGTAGACGGTCGAGCAAACACTGAAGCTTTCTTT CASSVDGRANTEAFF
TRBD2 . TRBJ2-3 TRBV30 TGTGCCTGGAGTGCCCGATACCGGCGGGGAGGGCCAGATACGCAGTATTTT CAWSARYRRGGPDTQYF
. once TRBJ2-7 TRBV7-2 TGTGCCAGCAGCTTACAGGGGTTTTCCTACGAGCAGTACTTC CASSLQGFSYEQYF
. . TRBJ2-5 TRBV6-7 TGTGCCAGCAGCCTACGCTGTACCCAGTACTTC CASSLRCTQYF
TRBD1 . TRBJ2-5 TRBV6-1 TGTGCCAGTACCCGGGACAGCCAAGAGACCCAGTACTTC CASTRDSQETQYF
. . TRBJ2-7 TRBV19 TGTGCCAGTAGCCATGGGGCAGATAGCTCCTACGAGCAGTACTTC CASSHGADSSYEQYF
. . TRBJ2-5 TRBV9 TGTGCCAGCAGCGCCGGGGTCCAAGAGACCCAGTACTTC CASSAGVQETQYF